This T cell receptor beta chain was captured by sequencing in a study of CD8 T cells in Susac syndrome. Study results and limitations: Only a relatively small number of individuals were included in the TCR sequencing and HLA analysis.

The RNA, roughly 0.45 to 1 ug, was put through reverse transcription using random hexamers. Multiplex immunoSEQ PCR targeted 54 Vbeta and 13 Jbeta TCR beta segments. TCRdb re-called the immunoSEQ multiplex PCR reads through MiXCR, storing one row per CDR3 protein. The data contain under 150,000 distinct CDR3 sequences, more than 85% of them singletons. Comments on this clonotype: The target antigen is unknown.

This CDR3 has 16 residues. Germline V lookup: CDR1 MGHRA, CDR2 YSYEKL. V dropped 2 bases and J dropped 9; count of bases not matched to a gene: 8. The chain combines TRBV4-1 with TRBJ2-1; 12 nucleotides align to TRBD2. Specimen: CD4+ T cells from PBMCs. This clonotype originated in a human donor with Susac syndrome. The CDR3 DNA reads as TGCGCCAGCAGCCAATCTAGCGGGGGGGCCGTCACTGAGCAGTTCTTC. Protein product: CASSQSSGGAVTEQFF.